The 14 T cell receptor beta chains below all came from one sample that was sequenced in a study of a mutant IDH1 vaccine in newly diagnosed glioma. Profiled with immunoSEQ multiplex PCR; TCRdb holds only in-frame clones, not every one. The sample has under 60,000 clones; 76% are singletons. Time point here: week 35, safety follow-up. What each vaccine dose contained was 300 ug of mutant IDH1 20-mer peptide, accompanied by topical imiquimod. Antigen specificity for these receptors is unknown. The sequencing used PBMCs, collected from a glioma patient whose treatment included an IDH1 peptide vaccine. The origin of the receptors is a man aged 40-50 years with glioma.

Written as DNA, the CDR3 is TGTGCCAGCAGCTTAGAGGGGATAGGGTTCCGTATTCAGTACTTC. Protein product: CASSLEGIGFRIQYF. This rearrangement joins TRBV7-2 to TRBJ2-4; possible D gene TRBD1, 5 bases. The CDR3 has 15 residues. Germline CDR1 reads SGHTA; CDR2 reads FQGNSA. V was clipped by 1 base and J by 10 bases, with 17 bases between them.

CDR3 sequence reads: CASSDRDTELTQYF. CDR3 coding DNA: TGTGCCAGCAGTGACAGGGACACGGAGCTTACGCAGTATTTT. The chain links TRBV6-4 to TRBJ2-3; D might be TRBD1 (6 bases). Germline CDR1 is MRHNA and CDR2 is SNTAGT. The ends were cut back, 2 bases at V and 8 bases at J, with 14 bases in the middle. CDR3 length equals 14 residues.

The sample holds a few counts of this clone. The chain uses TRBV16 and TRBJ2-3; perhaps D is TRBD1 or TRBD2 (5 bases each). Looked up from germline, CDR1 is KGHSY and CDR2 is FQNENV. Trimming left V 1 base short and J 5 bases short, with 13 bases between. This CDR3 has 15 residues. The CDR3 reads CASSQFFRDQDTQYF. The CDR3 nucleotides are TGTGCCAGCAGCCAATTTTTCCGGGACCAAGATACGCAGTATTTT.

The chain joins TRBV11-2 to TRBJ2-5, with 9 bases aligning to TRBD2. Germline assignment: CDR1 SGHAT and CDR2 FQNNGV. Trimming took 0 bases from V and 7 from J; bases not matched to a gene: 3. CDR3 length: 14 amino acids. This CDR3 is CASSLERTSATQYF. CDR3 in DNA: TGTGCCAGCAGCTTAGAGAGGACTAGCGCGACCCAGTACTTC.

The gene calls are TRBV19 and TRBJ2-7; D unresolved. CDR3 length: 13 residues. V was cut by 0 bases and J by 2 bases, with 5 bases left in between. CDR1 is LNHDA and CDR2 is SQIVND in the germline V gene (reference sequence). The CDR3 DNA sequence: TGTGCCAGTAGTATAGAGAGAGCCTACGAGCAGTACTTC. Its protein product is CASSIERAYEQYF.

The chain recombines TRBV27 with TRBJ1-1, with 10 bases that match TRBD1. The V segment lost 7 bases and the J segment 5 bases; nucleotides outside the gene matches: 7. There are 14 residues in the CDR3. Germline-derived CDR1 and CDR2 are MNHEY and SMNVEV (reference sequence). This chain's CDR3 is CASTGQGEGTEAFF. The CDR3, as DNA: TGTGCCAGCACCGGACAGGGGGAAGGTACTGAAGCTTTCTTT.

The chain is built from TRBV29-1 and TRBJ1-2; D might be TRBD1 (5 bases). V lost 6 bases to trimming and J lost 0 bases, with 11 bases between them. The length of the CDR3 is 13 residues. Germline V CDR1 and CDR2: SQVTM, ANQGSEA. CDR3 loop: CSVGRRSNYGYTF. The CDR3 DNA follows: TGCAGCGTGGGACGGAGATCTAACTATGGCTACACCTTC.

This clone is a singleton in its sample. As DNA, the CDR3 is TGTGCCAGCAGCAGCGTCGGCAATCAGCCCCAGCATTTT. It translates to CASSSVGNQPQHF. J is TRBJ1-5 and V is TRBV7-2; D is undetermined. Trimming pared 5 bases from V and 2 bases from J, leaving 7 bases between. The CDR3 runs 13 residues. The germline V gene encodes CDR1 SGHTA and CDR2 FQGNSA. Variable domain in full (rest from reference TRBV7-2 and TRBJ1-5): GAGVSQSPSNKVTEKGKDVELRCDPISGHTALYWYRQSLGQGLEFLIYFQGNSAPDKSGLPSDRFSAERTGGSVSTLTIQRTQQEDSAVYLCASSSVGNQPQHFGDGTRLSIL.

This clone is classed as medium-sized (0.01 to 0.1%). A junction boundary mismatches the germline segment, possibly from a read error. The chain uses TRBV6-4 and TRBJ2-7; TRBD1 might be the D (6 bases). Germline V gene lookup returns CDR1 MRHNA and CDR2 SNTAGT. This CDR3 has 14 residues. The CDR3 coding sequence is TGTGCCAGCAGTCAGGACAGTTCCTCCGACGAGCAGTACTTC. Protein: CASSQDSSSDEQYF.

Only a few counts were recorded for this clone. The rearrangement uses TRBV9 and TRBJ1-2; D gene uncertain. V lost 0 bases to trimming and J lost 8 bases, with 11 bases between them. The germline V gene encodes CDR1 SGDLS and CDR2 YYNGEE. The CDR3 sequence is 13 residues long. The CDR3 sequence is CASSVGEGRGYTF. The DNA for the CDR3 is TGTGCCAGCAGCGTAGGAGAAGGGCGAGGCTACACCTTC. Using reference TRBV9 and TRBJ1-2 for the parts outside the CDR3, the full variable domain is DSGVTQTPKHLITATGQRVTLRCSPRSGDLSVYWYQQSLDQGLQFLIQYYNGEERAKGNILERFSAQQFPDLHSELNLSSLELGDSALYFCASSVGEGRGYTFGSGTRLTVV.

The rearrangement joins TRBV18 to TRBJ2-7; TRBD2 aligns across 10 bases. The V gene end was trimmed by 2 bases and the J gene end by 0 bases; junction bases not matched to a gene: 10. The CDR3 has 18 amino acids. CDR1 is KGHSH and CDR2 is LQKENI in the germline V gene. CDR3 nucleotides: TGTGCCAGCTCACCAGTTTCCAGCGGGGGGGGCAGCTCCTACGAGCAGTACGTC. Amino acid sequence: CASSPVSSGGGSSYEQYV.

CDR3 amino acids: CASSLVVGGYEQYF. The CDR3 coding sequence is TGCGCCAGCAGCTTGGTGGTGGGAGGGTACGAGCAGTACTTC. This chain uses TRBV5-1 with TRBJ2-7, with 7 bases fitting TRBD2. From germline, CDR1 is SGHRS and CDR2 YFSETQ. The trim removed 0 bases at V and 4 bases at J, leaving 4 bases unmatched. There are 14 residues in the CDR3.

This chain connects TRBV7-6 to TRBJ2-2, with a possible D match to TRBD1 (5 bases). Trimming took off 2 bases at V and 3 bases at J, with 13 bases between the two ends. The CDR3 spans 16 residues. From germline, CDR1 is SGHVS and CDR2 FNYEAQ. The CDR3 sequence: CASSLRQGGHTGELFF. CDR3 nucleotide sequence: TGTGCCAGCAGCTTACGTCAGGGCGGTCACACCGGGGAGCTGTTTTTT.

This chain uses TRBV7-2 with TRBJ1-1, with D unclear. This CDR3 comprises 13 residues. Germline V gene sequence: CDR1 SGHTA, CDR2 FQGNSA. Trimming shortened V by 5 bases and J by 2 bases, and 9 bases separated the two germline ends. CDR3 amino acids: CASSRAGNTEAFF. The DNA of the CDR3 is TGTGCCAGCAGCAGGGCGGGAAACACTGAAGCTTTCTTT.